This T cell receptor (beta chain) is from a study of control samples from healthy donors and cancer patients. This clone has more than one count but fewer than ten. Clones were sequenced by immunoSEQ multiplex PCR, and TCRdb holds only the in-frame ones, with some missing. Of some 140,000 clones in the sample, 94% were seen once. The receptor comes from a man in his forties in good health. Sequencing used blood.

The CDR3 is CATGIDYGYTF. Here the CDR3 DNA reads TGTGCCACGGGCATCGATTATGGCTACACCTTC. The chain couples TRBV6-5 to TRBJ1-2; D unresolved. The CDR3 has 11 residues. V shed 10 bases and J shed 5 bases, with 11 bases lying between them. Germline V lookup: CDR1 MNHEY, CDR2 SVGAGI.